This entry lists 21 T cell receptor beta chains sequenced from one sample in a study of blood T cell repertoires in COVID-19. The repertoire was sequenced with immunoSEQ multiplex PCR; TCRdb's copy has only in-frame clones and lacks some. The table lists about 160,000 clones, 80% to 90% of them singletons, with under 15% in the top ten. Sequenced: peripheral blood. The receptors were gathered from a man younger than 35 with COVID-19, enrolled during active disease.

In its sample, this clone was seen once. V and J are TRBV7-2 and TRBJ2-3; D possibly corresponds to TRBD2 (5 bases). CDR3 length equals 14 residues. Germline V lookup: CDR1 SGHTA, CDR2 FQGNSA. Between the trimmed V and J ends, which lost 1 base and 2 bases, there was a span of 7 bases. CDR3 residues: CASSLGGNTDTQYF. The CDR3 DNA sequence: TGTGCCAGCAGCTTAGGAGGGAACACAGATACGCAGTATTTT.

The chain links TRBV29-1 to TRBJ2-5; weak D call: TRBD1 (6 bases). The CDR3 runs to 13 residues. Trimming removed 6 bases from V and 5 bases from J, with 16 bases in between. CDR1 and CDR2 from the germline V gene are SQVTM and ANQGSEA. CDR3 sequence reads: CSVSRGSAETQYF. In nucleotides, the CDR3 is TGCAGCGTCTCTAGGGGGAGTGCCGAGACCCAGTACTTC.

This chain links TRBV7-5 with TRBJ2-2; the table's D call, TRBD2, was not checked against the DNA. TRBV7-5 is flagged as a pseudogene. The CDR3 is 17 residues long. CDR3 protein: CARSNTFPGRATGELFF. In nucleotides, the CDR3 is TGTGCCAGAAGCAACACGTTCCCCGGGAGGGCCACCGGGGAGCTGTTTTTT.

The chain is built from TRBV28 and TRBJ2-1; D is undetermined. V shed 6 bases and J shed 0 bases, with 12 bases lying between them. The CDR3 extends over 15 amino acids. Germline V gene sequence: CDR1 MDHEN, CDR2 SYDVKM. The CDR3 here is CASSLDLSSYNEQFF. The CDR3 nucleotides are TGTGCCAGCAGCCTAGACTTGAGCTCCTACAATGAGCAGTTCTTC.

This clone was counted only a few times. The V gene is TRBV19, the J gene TRBJ1-5; tentatively, D is TRBD1 (6 bases). Germline values: CDR1 LNHDA, CDR2 SQIVND (reference sequence). Trimming removed 2 bases at V and 1 base at J, with 9 bases between. There are 15 residues in the CDR3. DNA of the CDR3: TGTGCCAGTAGTATATGGGGGGGCAGCAATCAGCCCCAGCATTTT. Its translation: CASSIWGGSNQPQHF.

This chain joins TRBV19 and TRBJ2-7, with 7 bases lining up with TRBD1. Germline V gene sequence: CDR1 LNHDA, CDR2 SQIVND (reference sequence). This CDR3 comprises 15 residues. V was clipped by 3 bases and J by 2 bases; unmatched bases: 7. Written as DNA, the CDR3 is TGTGCCAGTAGTATTACAGGGGTCCCAACCTACGAGCAGTACTTC. Its translation: CASSITGVPTYEQYF.

This clone was seen more than once but under ten times. V is TRBV4-3 and J is TRBJ2-2; 7 positions match TRBD2. Trimming cost V 1 base and J 5 bases; bases outside gene matches: 4. Germline V gives CDR1 LGHNA, CDR2 YSLEER. This CDR3 region has 15 residues. The CDR3 region is CASSQGLAETGELFF. Here the CDR3 DNA reads TGCGCCAGCAGCCAAGGGCTAGCGGAAACCGGGGAGCTGTTTTTT.

This sequence joins TRBV11-2 and TRBJ2-7; D is perhaps TRBD2 (5 bases). Germline V gives CDR1 SGHAT, CDR2 FQNNGV. Trimming removed 1 base at V and 4 bases at J, with 8 bases between. This CDR3 comprises 13 residues. DNA of the CDR3: TGTGCCAGCAGCTTAGCTCGGGATTACGAGCAGTACTTC. Its protein is CASSLARDYEQYF.

The gene calls are TRBV29-1 and TRBJ1-2; perhaps TRBD1 as D (6 bases). There are 12 residues in the CDR3. Looked up from germline, CDR1 is SQVTM and CDR2 is ANQGSEA. V dropped 2 bases and J dropped 3 bases, with 7 bases sitting between them. CDR3: CSVENRDYGYTF. CDR3 nucleotides: TGCAGCGTTGAAAACAGGGACTATGGCTACACCTTC.

This chain connects TRBV9 to TRBJ2-2; the match to TRBD2 covers 12 bases. Germline CDR1 SGDLS, CDR2 YYNGEE. V was pared by 2 bases and J by 6 bases, with 2 bases of the junction left unmatched. The CDR3 is 15 residues long. CDR3 sequence reads: CASSVLAGGAGELFF. The CDR3 DNA is TGTGCCAGCAGCGTCCTAGCGGGAGGGGCCGGGGAGCTGTTTTTT.

In regard to this clone: The junction differs from germline at one of its ends, possibly a read error. The J gene is TRBJ1-4, the V gene TRBV10-3; the match to TRBD1 covers 12 bases. From germline, CDR1 is ENHRY and CDR2 SYGVKD. The CDR3 contains 15 residues. CDR3 nucleotides: TGTGCCATCAGGGGACAGGGGGCAACTAATGAAAAACTGCTTTTT. Its translation is CAIRGQGATNEKLLF.

The CDR3 DNA is TGTGCCAGCAAGGGGTCGGCTAGCGGGGACACCGGGGAGCTGTTTTTT. It translates to CASKGSASGDTGELFF. The genes are TRBV2 and TRBJ2-2; 9 nucleotides align to TRBD2. The CDR3 totals 16 residues. Germline values: CDR1 SNHLY, CDR2 FYNNEI. J lost 3 bases, V lost 7 bases, and 9 bases had no gene match. The full variable domain, in which reference TRBV2 and TRBJ2-2 provide the parts outside the CDR3, is EPEVTQTPSHQVTQMGQEVILRCVPISNHLYFYWYRQILGQKVEFLVSFYNNEISEKSEIFDDQFSVERPDGSNFTLKIRSTKLEDSAMYFCASKGSASGDTGELFFGEGSRLTVL.

The chain recombines TRBV7-2 with TRBJ2-5, with a weak D call TRBD2 (7 bases). This CDR3 has 17 amino acids. Germline loops: CDR1 SGHTA, CDR2 FQGNSA. V was trimmed by 5 bases and J by 0 bases, leaving 19 bases between them. The CDR3 coding sequence is TGTGCCAGCAGCAAAGGGGGGGCAGGAGCCTACCAAGAGACCCAGTACTTC. As protein: CASSKGGAGAYQETQYF.

The rearrangement joins TRBV28 to TRBJ1-5, with TRBD1 identical over 7 bases. CDR1 MDHEN and CDR2 SYDVKM come from the germline V gene. The CDR3 covers 19 residues. Trimming took 5 bases from V and 2 from J; bases not matched to a gene: 18. This CDR3 reads CASSAHRGTGGGGNQPQHF. CDR3 DNA sequence: TGTGCCAGCAGTGCCCACAGGGGAACCGGGGGGGGTGGCAATCAGCCCCAGCATTTT.

The V gene is TRBV3-1 (or the pseudogene TRBV3-2), the J gene TRBJ2-3; TRBD2 aligns across 7 bases. The CDR3 loop spans 18 amino acids. Germline trimming cut 0 bases from V and 3 bases from J; bases unmatched to any gene: 12. The germline V gene has CDR1 LGHDT and CDR2 YNNKEL (reference sequence). CDR3: CASSQDLGRGGWTDTQYF. DNA of the CDR3: TGTGCCAGCAGCCAAGACCTGGGGAGGGGAGGGTGGACAGATACGCAGTATTTT.

This clone was observed a few times. The V call is TRBV18, the J call TRBJ1-3; the D is unclear. Germline CDR1 is KGHSH and CDR2 is LQKENI. Trimming cost V 6 bases and J 0 bases, with 6 bases left between them. CDR3 length equals 13 residues. For the CDR3, the DNA is TGTGCCAGCTCTGAGAGCTCTGGAAACACCATATATTTT. Translation: CASSESSGNTIYF.

The rearrangement joins TRBV28 to TRBJ2-5, with TRBD2 as a possible D gene (7 bases). The germline V and J ends were trimmed by 7 bases and 5 bases, with 17 bases remaining between them. This CDR3 contains 14 residues. The germline V gene encodes CDR1 MDHEN and CDR2 SYDVKM. The CDR3 DNA sequence: TGTGCCAGCACCCTAGGGGGGGCAGGGGAGACCCAGTACTTC. Residues: CASTLGGAGETQYF.

This sequence joins TRBV2 and TRBJ1-6; 8 bases match TRBD1. Germline values: CDR1 SNHLY, CDR2 FYNNEI. This CDR3 comprises 14 residues. The V and J ends lost 6 bases and 7 bases, in that order; junction bases with no gene match: 5. CDR3 protein: CASSTQGGNSPLHF. The DNA of the CDR3 is TGTGCCAGCAGCACACAGGGGGGGAATTCACCCCTCCACTTT.

The rearrangement uses TRBV14 and TRBJ2-2, with a weak D call TRBD2 (5 bases). Germline lookup yields CDR1 SGHDN and CDR2 FVKESK. The CDR3 is 15 residues long. The germline V and J ends were trimmed by 2 bases and 1 base, with 8 bases remaining between them. Written as DNA, the CDR3 is TGTGCCAGCAGCCAAATCCGGGGGAACACCGGGGAGCTGTTTTTT. Translating gives CASSQIRGNTGELFF.

The chain uses TRBV5-8 and TRBJ1-5; TRBD1 aligns across 7 bases. The length of the CDR3 is 14 residues. Germline values: CDR1 SGHTS, CDR2 YDEGEE. J gave up 9 bases and V 2 bases, and 8 bases lay outside the gene matches. The chain's CDR3 is CASSFRQGGRPQHF. As DNA, the CDR3 is TGTGCCAGCAGCTTCCGACAGGGTGGACGGCCCCAGCATTTT.

This chain links TRBV27 with TRBJ2-3, with D possibly TRBD2 on 5 matching bases. Per the germline V gene, CDR1 is MNHEY and CDR2 is SMNVEV (reference sequence). CDR3 length equals 16 residues. Trimming stripped 0 bases from V and 6 bases from J, with 16 bases between. CDR3 region: CASSLSSLASADTQYF. In DNA form, the CDR3 reads TGTGCCAGCAGTTTATCCTCCCTAGCAAGTGCGGATACGCAGTATTTT.